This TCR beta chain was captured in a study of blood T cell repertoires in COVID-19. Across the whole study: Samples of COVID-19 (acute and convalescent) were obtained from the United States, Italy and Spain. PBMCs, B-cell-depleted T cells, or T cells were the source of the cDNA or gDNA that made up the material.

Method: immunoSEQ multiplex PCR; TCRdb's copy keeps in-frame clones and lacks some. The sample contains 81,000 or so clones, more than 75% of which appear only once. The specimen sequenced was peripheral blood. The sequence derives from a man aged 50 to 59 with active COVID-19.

This CDR3 is CASSLDHRGMNQPQHF. The CDR3 nucleotides read TGTGCCAGCAGCTTAGATCACAGGGGGATGAATCAGCCCCAGCATTTT. This rearrangement joins TRBV7-8 to TRBJ1-5; 8 positions agree with TRBD1. Germline trimming cut 1 base from V and 4 bases from J; bases unmatched to any gene: 6. The CDR3 contains 16 residues. The germline V gene has CDR1 SGHVS and CDR2 FQNEAQ.